The 22 T cell receptor beta chains given below trace back to one sample, sequenced in a study of Ad26.COV2.S vaccination and SARS-CoV-2 variants. The repertoire was sequenced with immunoSEQ multiplex PCR; TCRdb's copy has only in-frame clones and lacks some. This table has 410,000 or so clones, about nine tenths appearing once. Treatment: around 19 received Ad26.COV2.S at low or high dose, single or two shots; several received placebo; per-sample allocation not given. Collection of samples fell on day 63 after the first vaccine or placebo injection. The sample in question was peripheral blood, obtained in a trial of Ad26.COV2.S vaccine versus placebo. These receptors were taken from a person aged 18-60 years who received the Ad26.COV2.S COVID-19 vaccine or a placebo.

The J gene is TRBJ1-5, the V gene TRBV18, with 8 bases fitting TRBD1. Germline trimming cut 4 bases from V and 5 bases from J; bases unmatched to any gene: 7. Germline V gene lookup returns CDR1 KGHSH and CDR2 LQKENI. The CDR3 contains 15 residues. The DNA for the CDR3 is TGTGCCAGCTCACGAAGTCCAGGGGGCGATCAGCCCCAGCATTTT. It translates to CASSRSPGGDQPQHF.

The chain couples TRBV7-8 to TRBJ2-5; 9 positions match TRBD1. With 5 bases clipped from V and 5 bases from J, the junction kept 9 bases outside the gene matches. This CDR3 is built from 15 residues. The germline V gene encodes CDR1 SGHVS and CDR2 FQNEAQ. The CDR3 loop reads CASSPRDRVEETQYF. As DNA, the CDR3 is TGTGCCAGCAGCCCAAGGGACAGGGTGGAGGAGACCCAGTACTTC.

The chain combines TRBV5-4 with TRBJ2-1, with 16 positions matching TRBD2. Trimming removed 4 bases from V and 8 bases from J; junction bases left unmatched: 12. Germline V CDR1 and CDR2: SGHNT, YYREEE (reference sequence). CDR3 length: 18 amino acids. As DNA, the CDR3 is TGTGCCAGCAGCCCTGGGACTAGCGGGGGGGCCATCATCCATGAGCAGTTCTTC. Its translation is CASSPGTSGGAIIHEQFF.

CDR3 region: CASSHPGASSYNEQFF. The CDR3 DNA reads as TGTGCCAGCAGTCATCCAGGGGCCAGCTCCTACAATGAGCAGTTCTTC. V is TRBV11-3 and J is TRBJ2-1, with D tentatively TRBD1 (6 bases). Germline-derived CDR1 and CDR2 are SGHNT and YENEEA. There are 16 residues in the CDR3. The V end lost 6 bases, the J end lost 0 bases, and 15 bases lay between the germline ends.

This clone turned up a few times. The chain is built from TRBV19 and TRBJ1-2, with 7 bases that match TRBD1. The CDR3 spans 14 residues. V shed 5 bases and J 5 bases; nucleotides not matched to a gene: 8. The germline V gene encodes CDR1 LNHDA and CDR2 SQIVND (reference sequence). DNA for the CDR3: TGTGCCAGTAGTCCCGTAGGACAGGTTTATGGCTACACCTTC. Translation: CASSPVGQVYGYTF.

This chain connects TRBV5-1 to TRBJ2-3, with TRBD2 matching over 12 bases. V shed 1 base, J shed 5 bases, and the junction held 2 bases outside the gene matches. Germline assignment: CDR1 SGHRS and CDR2 YFSETQ. The CDR3 has 15 amino acids. For the CDR3, the DNA is TGCGCCAGCAGCTTGACTAGCGGGGGGAAAGATACGCAGTATTTT. This sequence encodes CASSLTSGGKDTQYF.

This clone was picked up one time. This CDR3 is also generated by other DNA sequences in the sample. The chain has TRBV28 and TRBJ1-5; D gene ambiguous. The germline V gene has CDR1 MDHEN and CDR2 SYDVKM. CDR3 length: 11 amino acids. With 6 bases removed from V and 3 bases from J, the gap between germline ends came to 3 bases. The CDR3 bases are TGTGCCAGCAGCCTCAATCAGCCCCAGCATTTT. This gives the protein CASSLNQPQHF.

J is TRBJ2-2 and V is TRBV9; D is possibly TRBD1 (6 bases). The CDR3 has 15 residues. Germline-derived CDR1 and CDR2 are SGDLS and YYNGEE. The ends were cut back, 2 bases at V and 3 bases at J, with 11 bases in the middle. CDR3 region: CASSVSPGDTGELFF. In DNA, the CDR3 is TGTGCCAGCAGCGTCTCCCCAGGGGACACCGGGGAGCTGTTTTTT.

The chain links TRBV15 to TRBJ1-5; 8 bases align to TRBD1. The CDR3 contains 15 residues. Germline V gives CDR1 LNHNV, CDR2 YYDKDF (reference sequence). The trim removed 5 bases at V and 2 bases at J, leaving 5 bases unmatched. CDR3 region: CATSQDRDRNQPQHF. The CDR3 DNA is TGTGCCACCAGCCAGGACAGGGATCGCAATCAGCCCCAGCATTTT. The full variable domain, its missing parts supplied by reference TRBV15 and TRBJ1-5, is DAMVIQNPRYQVTQFGKPVTLSCSQTLNHNVMYWYQQKSSQAPKLLFHYYDKDFNNEADTPDNFQSRRPNTSFCFLDIRSPGLGDTAMYLCATSQDRDRNQPQHFGDGTRLSIL.

This chain connects TRBV28 to TRBJ1-5; D call uncertain. Looked up from germline, CDR1 is MDHEN and CDR2 is SYDVKM. The CDR3 contains 14 residues. The ends were cut back, 2 bases at V and 0 bases at J, with 5 bases in the middle. CDR3 sequence (DNA): TGTGCCAGCAGTTTAAGCTTTAGCAATCAGCCCCAGCATTTT. This translates into CASSLSFSNQPQHF.

The V and J genes are TRBV15 and TRBJ1-4, with D hard to call. Trimming removed 0 bases at V and 4 bases at J, with 9 bases between. The CDR3 loop spans 15 amino acids. CDR1 is LNHNV, CDR2 YYDKDF, per germline (reference sequence). CDR3 sequence: CATSRDNSFNEKLFF. CDR3 coding DNA: TGTGCCACCAGCAGAGATAACAGTTTTAATGAAAAACTGTTTTTT.

As to this clone: Additional DNA sequences in this sample encode the identical CDR3. The chain links TRBV18 to TRBJ1-4; D gene uncertain. The CDR3 is made up of 15 amino acids. V lost 6 bases to trimming and J lost 5 bases, with 16 bases between them. In germline, CDR1 is KGHSH, CDR2 LQKENI. This CDR3 is CASSPSGGRNEKLFF. The DNA of the CDR3 is TGTGCCAGCTCGCCCTCGGGAGGCCGAAATGAAAAACTGTTTTTT. Full variable domain (missing parts from reference TRBV18 and TRBJ1-4): NAGVMQNPRHLVRRRGQEARLRCSPMKGHSHVYWYRQLPEEGLKFMVYLQKENIIDESGMPKERFSAEFPKEGPSILRIQQVVRGDSAAYFCASSPSGGRNEKLFFGSGTQLSVL.

This chain joins TRBV7-2 and TRBJ1-1, with 8 bases identical to TRBD1. The CDR3 covers 15 residues. The V gene end was trimmed by 2 bases and the J gene end by 4 bases; junction bases not matched to a gene: 6. Germline V gives CDR1 SGHTA, CDR2 FQGNSA. CDR3 loop: CASSLQGAVGTEAFF. The CDR3 bases are TGTGCCAGCAGCTTACAGGGGGCGGTTGGCACTGAAGCTTTCTTT.

This clone has just one count. This chain joins TRBV4-3 and TRBJ2-7, with D unresolved. Trimming took off 1 base at V and 7 bases at J, with 17 bases between the two ends. The CDR3 sequence is 15 residues long. Per germline, CDR1 LGHNA and CDR2 YSLEER. CDR3 sequence (DNA): TGCGCCAGCAGCCAAGCGGGTACGGCCCCCTTGGAGCAGTACTTC. It yields the protein CASSQAGTAPLEQYF.

This clone showed up just a few times. The chain joins TRBV5-5 to TRBJ2-6; tentative D call: TRBD1 (5 bases). V shed 4 bases and J shed 4 bases, with 12 bases lying between them. CDR1 is SGHKS, CDR2 YYEKEE, per germline (reference sequence). CDR3 length equals 15 residues. The CDR3: CASSPSGMGANVLTF. The CDR3 nucleotides are TGTGCCAGCAGCCCATCAGGGATGGGGGCCAACGTCCTGACTTTC.

V gene TRBV4-1 combines with J gene TRBJ2-3; D remains ambiguous. Trimming cost V 4 bases and J 1 base, with 9 bases left between them. The CDR3 extends over 14 amino acids. Germline values: CDR1 MGHRA, CDR2 YSYEKL. The CDR3 region has the DNA TGCGCCAGCAGCCTGGCAATTCGCACAGATACGCAGTATTTT. It is translated as CASSLAIRTDTQYF.

The chain is built from TRBV19 and TRBJ1-5, with TRBD1 matching 8 bases. The CDR3 sequence is 18 residues long. V shed 7 bases and J 0 bases; nucleotides not matched to a gene: 14. Germline V gives CDR1 LNHDA, CDR2 SQIVND (reference sequence). The CDR3 spells CASNPRQGAVYSNQPQHF. The CDR3 coding sequence is TGTGCCAGTAACCCCCGGCAGGGGGCGGTTTATAGCAATCAGCCCCAGCATTTT.

Regarding this clone: The same CDR3 also results from other DNA sequences found in this sample. V usage is TRBV27 and J usage is TRBJ2-3; the D is unclear. V lost 5 bases and J 2 bases, leaving 5 bases between the germline ends. The length of the CDR3 is 12 residues. Germline lookup yields CDR1 MNHEY and CDR2 SMNVEV (reference sequence). As DNA, the CDR3 is TGTGCCAGCAGTCCACACACAGATACGCAGTATTTT. It encodes CASSPHTDTQYF.

This chain links TRBV19 with TRBJ2-3, with no clear D. There are 14 residues in the CDR3. CDR1 is LNHDA and CDR2 is SQIVND in the germline V gene (reference sequence). V was trimmed by 3 bases and J by 0 bases, leaving 7 bases between them. The CDR3 spells CASSIWSSTDTQYF. DNA for the CDR3: TGTGCCAGTAGTATTTGGTCTAGCACAGATACGCAGTATTTT.

The chain uses TRBV28 and TRBJ1-5; D is ambiguous. In germline, CDR1 is MDHEN, CDR2 SYDVKM. This CDR3 has 10 amino acids. Deletions cut 11 bases from V and 3 bases from J, with 5 bases between. The CDR3 DNA reads TGTGCCGGGATCAATCAGCCCCAGCATTTT. Protein sequence: CAGINQPQHF.

The genes are TRBV9 and TRBJ2-1; the D is unclear. The CDR3 sequence is 16 residues long. The V gene's germline CDR1 is SGDLS and CDR2 YYNGEE. With 0 bases removed from V and 0 bases from J, the gap between germline ends came to 10 bases. The CDR3 reads CASSVEPGSSYNEQFF. The DNA for the CDR3 is TGTGCCAGCAGCGTAGAACCAGGTAGCTCCTACAATGAGCAGTTCTTC.

The CDR3 region has the DNA TGTGCCAGCAGCGTAATACTTTCCGATCGAGAACAATACATTTCCTACGAGCAGTACTTC. This sequence encodes CASSVILSDREQYISYEQYF. V usage is TRBV9 and J usage is TRBJ2-7; D gene uncertain. This CDR3 is built from 20 residues. V was shortened by 1 base and J by 1 base, with 27 bases between the two germline ends. Germline CDR1 SGDLS, CDR2 YYNGEE.